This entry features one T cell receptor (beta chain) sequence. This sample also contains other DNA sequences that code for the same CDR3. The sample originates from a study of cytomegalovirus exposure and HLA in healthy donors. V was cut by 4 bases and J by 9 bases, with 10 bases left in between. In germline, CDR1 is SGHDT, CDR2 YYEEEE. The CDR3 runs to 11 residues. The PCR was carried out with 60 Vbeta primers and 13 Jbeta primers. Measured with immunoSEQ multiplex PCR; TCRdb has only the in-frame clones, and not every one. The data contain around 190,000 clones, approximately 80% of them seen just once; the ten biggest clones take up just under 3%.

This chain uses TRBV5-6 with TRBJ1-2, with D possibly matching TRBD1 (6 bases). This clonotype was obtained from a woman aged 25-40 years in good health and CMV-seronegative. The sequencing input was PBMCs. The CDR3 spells CASSRTGSYTF. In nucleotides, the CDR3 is TGTGCCAGCAGCCGAACAGGGAGCTACACCTTC.